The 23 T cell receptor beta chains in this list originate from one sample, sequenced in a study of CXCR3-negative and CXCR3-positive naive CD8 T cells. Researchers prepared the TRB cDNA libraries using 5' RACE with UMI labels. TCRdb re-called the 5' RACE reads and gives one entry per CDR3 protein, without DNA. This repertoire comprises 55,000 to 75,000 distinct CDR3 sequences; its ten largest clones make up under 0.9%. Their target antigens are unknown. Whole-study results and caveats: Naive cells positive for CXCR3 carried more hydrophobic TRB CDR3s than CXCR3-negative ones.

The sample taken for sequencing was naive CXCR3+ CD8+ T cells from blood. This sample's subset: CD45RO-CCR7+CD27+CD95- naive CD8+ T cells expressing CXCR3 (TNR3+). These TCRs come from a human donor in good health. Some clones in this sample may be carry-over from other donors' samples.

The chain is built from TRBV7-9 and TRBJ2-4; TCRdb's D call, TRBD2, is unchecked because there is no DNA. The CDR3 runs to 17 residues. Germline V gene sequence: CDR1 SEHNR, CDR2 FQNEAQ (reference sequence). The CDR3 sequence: CASSPLRQGGDKNIQYF. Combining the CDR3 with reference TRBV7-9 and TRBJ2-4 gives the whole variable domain DTGVSQNPRHKITKRGQNVTFRCDPISEHNRLYWYRQTLGQGPEFLTYFQNEAQLEKSRLLSDRFSAERPKGSFSTLEIQRTEQGDSAMYLCASSPLRQGGDKNIQYFGAGTRLSVL.

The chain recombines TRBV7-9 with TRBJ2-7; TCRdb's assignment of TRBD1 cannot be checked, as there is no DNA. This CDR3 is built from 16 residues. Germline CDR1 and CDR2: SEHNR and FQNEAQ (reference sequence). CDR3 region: CASSLTSGPPHYEQYF.

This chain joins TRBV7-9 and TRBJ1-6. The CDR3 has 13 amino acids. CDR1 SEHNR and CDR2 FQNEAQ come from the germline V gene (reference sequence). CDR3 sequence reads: CASSLVGYSPLHF.

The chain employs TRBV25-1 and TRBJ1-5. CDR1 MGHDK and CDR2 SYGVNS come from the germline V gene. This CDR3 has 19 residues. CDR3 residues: CASTSYLGFALTNNQPQHF.

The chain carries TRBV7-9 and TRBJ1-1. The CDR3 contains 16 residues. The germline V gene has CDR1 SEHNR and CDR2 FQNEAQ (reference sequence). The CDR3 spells CASSLLLGGRSTEAFF.

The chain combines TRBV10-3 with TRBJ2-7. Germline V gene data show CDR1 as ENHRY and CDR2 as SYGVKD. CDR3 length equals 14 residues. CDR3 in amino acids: CAISESGGSYEQYF.

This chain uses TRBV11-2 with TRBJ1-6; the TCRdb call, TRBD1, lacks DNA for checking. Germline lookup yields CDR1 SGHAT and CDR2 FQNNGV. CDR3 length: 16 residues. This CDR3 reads CASSHGTEDYNSPLHF.

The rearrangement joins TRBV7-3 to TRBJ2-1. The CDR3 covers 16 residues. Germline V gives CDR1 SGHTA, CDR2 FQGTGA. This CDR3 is CASSLDSSSSYNEQFF.

This CDR3 is CASTAGGHNQPQHF. V gene TRBV12-3 or TRBV12-4 combines with J gene TRBJ1-5; lacking DNA, the TRBD1 call made by TCRdb goes unchecked. The CDR3 runs to 14 residues.

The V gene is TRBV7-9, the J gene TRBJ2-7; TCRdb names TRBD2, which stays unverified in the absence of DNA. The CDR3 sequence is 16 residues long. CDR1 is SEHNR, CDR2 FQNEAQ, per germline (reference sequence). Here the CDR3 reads CASSPKKGLAGYEQYF.

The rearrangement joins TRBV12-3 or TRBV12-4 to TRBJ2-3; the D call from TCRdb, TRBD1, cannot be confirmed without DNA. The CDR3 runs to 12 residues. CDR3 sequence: CASRTGQDTQYF.

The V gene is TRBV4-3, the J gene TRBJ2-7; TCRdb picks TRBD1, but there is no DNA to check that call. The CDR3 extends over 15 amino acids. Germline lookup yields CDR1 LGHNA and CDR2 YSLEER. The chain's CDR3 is CASSQATGLHYEQYF.

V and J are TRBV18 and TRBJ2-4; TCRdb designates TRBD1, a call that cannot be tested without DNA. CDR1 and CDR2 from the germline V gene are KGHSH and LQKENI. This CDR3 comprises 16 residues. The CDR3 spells CASSPRRGEGENIQYF. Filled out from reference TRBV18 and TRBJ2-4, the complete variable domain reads NAGVMQNPRHLVRRRGQEARLRCSPMKGHSHVYWYRQLPEEGLKFMVYLQKENIIDESGMPKERFSAEFPKEGPSILRIQQVVRGDSAAYFCASSPRRGEGENIQYFGAGTRLSVL.

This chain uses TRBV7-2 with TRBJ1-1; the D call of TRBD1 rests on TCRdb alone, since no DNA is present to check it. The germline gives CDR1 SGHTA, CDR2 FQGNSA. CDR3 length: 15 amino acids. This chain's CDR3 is CASSLLWDPNTEAFF.

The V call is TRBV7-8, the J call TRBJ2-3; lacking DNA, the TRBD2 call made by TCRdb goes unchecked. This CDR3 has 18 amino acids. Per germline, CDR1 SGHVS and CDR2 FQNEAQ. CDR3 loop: CASSLVEGGGTSTDTQYF. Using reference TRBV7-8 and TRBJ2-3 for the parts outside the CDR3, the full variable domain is GAGVSQSPRYKVAKRGQDVALRCDPISGHVSLFWYQQALGQGPEFLTYFQNEAQLDKSGLPSDRFFAERPEGSVSTLKIQRTQQEDSAVYLCASSLVEGGGTSTDTQYFGPGTRLTVL.

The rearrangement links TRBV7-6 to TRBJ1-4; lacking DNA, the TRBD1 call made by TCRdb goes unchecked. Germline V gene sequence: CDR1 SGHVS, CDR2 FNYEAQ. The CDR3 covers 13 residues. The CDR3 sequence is CASSPLSSEKLFF.

CDR3 amino acids: CASSAASGTGIEQYF. The gene calls are TRBV7-6 and TRBJ2-7; TCRdb selects TRBD1, and the lack of DNA leaves this call unchecked. The CDR3 covers 15 residues. Germline CDR1 is SGHVS and CDR2 is FNYEAQ.

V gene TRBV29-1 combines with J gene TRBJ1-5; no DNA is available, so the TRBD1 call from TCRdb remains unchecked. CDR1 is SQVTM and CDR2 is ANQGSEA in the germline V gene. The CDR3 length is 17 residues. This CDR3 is CSVEDRGQGHLNQPQHF.

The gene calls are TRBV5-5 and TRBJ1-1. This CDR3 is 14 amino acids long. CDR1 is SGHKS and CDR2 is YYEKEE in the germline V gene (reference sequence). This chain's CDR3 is CASTIYGPNTEAFF.

The CDR3 protein is CASRAPGTGLYEQYF. The rearrangement uses TRBV12-3 or TRBV12-4 and TRBJ2-7; TCRdb gives TRBD1 as the D gene, but with no DNA this cannot be confirmed. The CDR3 sequence is 15 residues long.

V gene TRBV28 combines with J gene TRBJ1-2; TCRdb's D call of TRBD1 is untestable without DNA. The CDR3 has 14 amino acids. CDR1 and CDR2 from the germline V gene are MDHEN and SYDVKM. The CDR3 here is CASSLTGRTYGYTF.

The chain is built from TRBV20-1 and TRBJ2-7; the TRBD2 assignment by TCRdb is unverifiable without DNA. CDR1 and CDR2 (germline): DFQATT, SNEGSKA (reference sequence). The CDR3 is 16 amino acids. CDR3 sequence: CSAKGQGLVVSYEQYF.

The CDR3 loop reads CSAPKRRASTDTQYF. The chain joins TRBV20-1 to TRBJ2-3; TCRdb selects TRBD2, and the lack of DNA leaves this call unchecked. The CDR3 is 15 amino acids. Germline V gives CDR1 DFQATT, CDR2 SNEGSKA (reference sequence).